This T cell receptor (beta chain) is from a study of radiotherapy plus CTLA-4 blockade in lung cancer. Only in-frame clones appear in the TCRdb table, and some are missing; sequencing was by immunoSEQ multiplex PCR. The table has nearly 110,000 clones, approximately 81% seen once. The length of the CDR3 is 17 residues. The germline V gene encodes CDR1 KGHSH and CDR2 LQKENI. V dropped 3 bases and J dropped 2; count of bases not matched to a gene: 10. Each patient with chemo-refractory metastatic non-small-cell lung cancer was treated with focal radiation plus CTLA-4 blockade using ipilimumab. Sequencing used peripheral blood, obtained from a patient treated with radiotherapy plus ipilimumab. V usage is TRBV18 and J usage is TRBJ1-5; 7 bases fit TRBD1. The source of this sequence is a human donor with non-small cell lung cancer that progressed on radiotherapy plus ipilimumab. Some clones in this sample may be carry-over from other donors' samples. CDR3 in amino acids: CASSPLGTARGNQPQHF. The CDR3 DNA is TGTGCCAGCTCACCGCTCGGGACAGCCAGGGGCAATCAGCCCCAGCATTTT.